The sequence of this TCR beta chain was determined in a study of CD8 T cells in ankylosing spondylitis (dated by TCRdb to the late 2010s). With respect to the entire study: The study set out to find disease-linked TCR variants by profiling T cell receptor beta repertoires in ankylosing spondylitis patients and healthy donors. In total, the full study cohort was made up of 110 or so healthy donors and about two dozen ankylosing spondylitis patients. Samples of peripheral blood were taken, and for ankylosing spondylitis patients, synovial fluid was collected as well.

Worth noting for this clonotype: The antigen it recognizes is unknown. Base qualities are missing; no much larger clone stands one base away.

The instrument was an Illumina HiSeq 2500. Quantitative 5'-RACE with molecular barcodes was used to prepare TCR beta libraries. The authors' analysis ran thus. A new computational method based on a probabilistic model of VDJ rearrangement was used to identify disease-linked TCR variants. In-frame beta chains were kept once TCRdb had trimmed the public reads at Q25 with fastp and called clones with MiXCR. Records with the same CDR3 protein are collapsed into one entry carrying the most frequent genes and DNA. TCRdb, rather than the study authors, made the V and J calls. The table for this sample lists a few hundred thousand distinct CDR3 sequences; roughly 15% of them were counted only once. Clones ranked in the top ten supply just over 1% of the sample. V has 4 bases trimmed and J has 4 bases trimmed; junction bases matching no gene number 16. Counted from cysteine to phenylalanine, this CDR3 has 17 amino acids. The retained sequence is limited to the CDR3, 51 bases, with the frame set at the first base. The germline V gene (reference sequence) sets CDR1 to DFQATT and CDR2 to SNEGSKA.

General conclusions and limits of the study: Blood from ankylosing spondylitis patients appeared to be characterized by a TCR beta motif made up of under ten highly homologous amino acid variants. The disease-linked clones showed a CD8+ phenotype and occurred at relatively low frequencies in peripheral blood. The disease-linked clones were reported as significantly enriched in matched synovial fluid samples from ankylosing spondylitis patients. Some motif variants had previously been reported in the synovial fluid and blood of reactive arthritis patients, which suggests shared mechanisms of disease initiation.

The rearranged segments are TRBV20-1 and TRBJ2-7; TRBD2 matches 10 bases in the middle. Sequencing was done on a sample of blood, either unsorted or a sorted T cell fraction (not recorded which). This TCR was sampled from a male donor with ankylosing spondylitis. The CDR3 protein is CSATHRGEREGLYEQYF. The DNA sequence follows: TGCAGTGCTACCCATCGGGGCGAGCGGGAGGGCCTTTACGAGCAGTACTTC.